Following are 29 T cell receptor beta chains from one sample sequenced in a study of blood T cell repertoires in COVID-19 (TCRdb year 2020). Library creation used the immunoSEQ multiplex PCR assay. TCRdb stores this immuneACCESS table with in-frame sequences only. Part of the clones is absent; in the studies checked, under half of the shortfall reflects unresolved V genes, and no reason is known for the rest. The table for this sample lists about 150,000 clones; 65% to 90% of them were counted only once. 12% of the sample lies in the top ten. The sequencing sample was made of peripheral blood. Every receptor here comes from a woman aged 55-69 years with COVID-19, enrolled during active disease.

This clone has only a few counts. The rearrangement uses TRBV11-2 and TRBJ2-6; D not certain. CDR1 SGHAT and CDR2 FQNNGV come from the germline V gene. CDR3 length equals 17 residues. Trimming removed 1 base at V and 0 bases at J, with 10 bases between. CDR3 DNA: TGTGCCAGCAGCTTAGGGCCATGGAGCTCTGGGGCCAACGTCCTGACTTTC. This translates into CASSLGPWSSGANVLTF.

The genes are TRBV14 and TRBJ1-3, with TRBD1 as a possible D gene (6 bases). Germline CDR1 is SGHDN and CDR2 is FVKESK. This CDR3 is 14 amino acids long. Trimming took 4 bases from V and 4 from J, leaving 11 bases between them. This CDR3 is CASSRQGLGNTIYF. The CDR3, as DNA: TGTGCCAGCAGCCGTCAGGGGCTCGGAAACACCATATATTTT.

V is TRBV7-9 and J is TRBJ1-2, with TRBD1 identical over 8 bases. Germline V gene data show CDR1 as SEHNR and CDR2 as FQNEAQ (reference sequence). J lost 0 bases, V lost 5 bases, and 5 bases had no gene match. The CDR3 extends over 15 amino acids. The CDR3: CASSLGQVANYGYTF. As DNA, the CDR3 is TGTGCCAGCAGCCTGGGACAGGTAGCTAACTATGGCTACACCTTC.

The chain carries TRBV7-9 and TRBJ1-6; D is perhaps TRBD1 (5 bases). Trimming removed 2 bases from V and 13 bases from J, with 15 bases in between. The CDR3 sequence is 14 residues long. The germline V gene has CDR1 SEHNR and CDR2 FQNEAQ (reference sequence). CDR3 sequence: CASSLNGPEGPLHF. The CDR3 DNA is TGTGCCAGCAGCTTAAATGGACCGGAGGGGCCCCTCCACTTT.

V usage is TRBV2 and J usage is TRBJ2-1; 7 bases line up with TRBD1. The J segment lost 4 bases and the V segment lost 5 bases, leaving 8 bases of the junction unmatched. Per the germline V gene, CDR1 is SNHLY and CDR2 is FYNNEI. The CDR3 runs to 15 residues. The CDR3 region is CASSKEVGQYNEQFF. As DNA, the CDR3 is TGTGCCAGCAGTAAAGAGGTGGGACAGTACAATGAGCAGTTCTTC.

The chain employs TRBV27 and TRBJ2-1; D perhaps matches TRBD2 (6 bases). CDR3 length: 16 amino acids. Germline V gene sequence: CDR1 MNHEY, CDR2 SMNVEV (reference sequence). V lost 6 bases and J 4 bases, leaving 19 bases between the germline ends. CDR3 in amino acids: CASSIKRVAAYNEQFF. The CDR3 nucleotides are TGTGCCAGCAGCATCAAGCGGGTGGCGGCTTACAATGAGCAGTTCTTC.

The chain employs TRBV30 and TRBJ1-3; 10 nucleotides line up with TRBD1. Germline V gives CDR1 GTSNPN, CDR2 SVGIG (reference sequence). The CDR3 extends over 20 amino acids. V lost 2 bases, J lost 2 bases, and 18 bases stayed unmatched. The CDR3 reads CAWSILQATGGLSTGNTIYF. In DNA, the CDR3 is TGTGCCTGGAGTATCCTACAAGCGACAGGGGGCCTATCTACTGGAAACACCATATATTTT.

The CDR3 DNA reads as TGCAGTGCTAGCAGGGGCCGTGAAGCTTTCTTT. Translation: CSASRGREAFF. The J gene is TRBJ1-1, the V gene TRBV20-1; D is perhaps TRBD1 (6 bases). V shed 3 bases and J shed 7 bases, with 9 bases lying between them. Germline assignment: CDR1 DFQATT and CDR2 SNEGSKA (reference sequence). The CDR3 has 11 residues.

The chain links TRBV4-1 to TRBJ1-5; D uncertain. Germline loops: CDR1 MGHRA, CDR2 YSYEKL. Deletions cut 1 base from V and 2 bases from J, with 18 bases between. The CDR3 extends over 18 amino acids. CDR3 amino acids: CASSQVDLGLFGNQPQHF. The CDR3, as DNA: TGCGCCAGCAGCCAAGTGGACTTGGGCCTTTTCGGCAATCAGCCCCAGCATTTT.

The chain recombines TRBV18 with TRBJ2-7, with 9 positions matching TRBD2. The CDR3 loop spans 15 amino acids. The J segment lost 6 bases and the V segment lost 3 bases, leaving 9 bases of the junction unmatched. Germline V gene sequence: CDR1 KGHSH, CDR2 LQKENI. The CDR3 is CASSPSLAGDVEQYF. For the CDR3, the DNA is TGTGCCAGCTCACCTTCCTTAGCGGGAGACGTCGAGCAGTACTTC.

V usage is TRBV4-2 and J usage is TRBJ1-2; D gene unclear. This CDR3 contains 18 residues. V was clipped by 0 bases and J by 7 bases, with 24 bases between them. CDR1 LGHNA and CDR2 YNFKEQ come from the germline V gene. The CDR3: CASSQEEGAGSYRSGYTF. The CDR3 bases are TGTGCCAGCAGCCAAGAGGAGGGCGCGGGGTCATATCGGAGTGGCTACACCTTC.

This chain joins TRBV5-4 and TRBJ2-7; 9 positions match TRBD1. Trimming cost V 0 bases and J 6 bases; bases outside gene matches: 7. The CDR3 contains 15 residues. The germline CDR1 and CDR2 sequences are SGHNT and YYREEE (reference sequence). For the CDR3, the DNA is TGTGCCAGCAGCTTGGCTGGGGACAGGGAGCGCGAGCAGTACTTC. Protein product: CASSLAGDREREQYF.

There are many counts of this clone. The rearrangement uses TRBV5-1 and TRBJ1-5, with D unclear. The CDR3 has 13 residues. V was trimmed by 0 bases and J by 8 bases, leaving 9 bases between them. From germline, CDR1 is SGHRS and CDR2 YFSETQ. CDR3 bases: TGCGCCAGCAGCTTGGAAGGAGTGGAGCCCCAGCATTTT. Its translation: CASSLEGVEPQHF.

This clone came up once. V is TRBV9 and J is TRBJ2-7, with 9 nucleotides matching TRBD2. Germline CDR1 reads SGDLS; CDR2 reads YYNGEE. The CDR3 sequence is 15 residues long. V was pared by 0 bases and J by 2 bases, with 3 bases of the junction left unmatched. CDR3 bases: TGTGCCAGCAGCGTAGTCGCTAGCGGGACCTACGAGCAGTACTTC. Translating it yields CASSVVASGTYEQYF.

J is TRBJ2-7 and V is TRBV6-6, with a possible D match to TRBD1 (6 bases). Germline CDR1 MNHNY, CDR2 SVGAGI (reference sequence). The germline V and J ends were trimmed by 6 bases and 7 bases, with 13 bases remaining between them. The length of the CDR3 is 12 residues. CDR3 sequence reads: CASSRDNREQYF. The CDR3 DNA sequence: TGTGCCAGCAGCAGGGACAACCGGGAGCAGTACTTC.

The chain carries TRBV19 and TRBJ2-7, with 7 bases fitting TRBD1. Unmatched junction bases numbered 7, after V lost 8 bases and J lost 0 bases. This CDR3 contains 14 residues. CDR1 and CDR2 from the germline V gene are LNHDA and SQIVND (reference sequence). The CDR3 nucleotides read TGTGCCAGTTCGAAGGGGGCGAGCTCCTACGAGCAGTACTTC. Its protein is CASSKGASSYEQYF.

V usage is TRBV7-9 and J usage is TRBJ1-2; D is undetermined. V was pared by 1 base and J by 7 bases, with 10 bases between. Per the germline V gene, CDR1 is SEHNR and CDR2 is FQNEAQ (reference sequence). This CDR3 is 13 amino acids long. The CDR3: CASSLEPRLGYTF. The CDR3 nucleotides are TGTGCCAGCAGCTTAGAGCCCCGACTTGGCTACACCTTC.

This clone appeared a single time. The chain combines TRBV5-5 with TRBJ2-5, with 8 bases matching TRBD2. Germline-derived CDR1 and CDR2 are SGHKS and YYEKEE (reference sequence). The CDR3 runs to 15 residues. V lost 4 bases to trimming and J lost 5 bases; unmatched junction nucleotides: 10. CDR3: CASSRTSGAEETQYF. CDR3 nucleotides: TGTGCCAGCAGCCGTACTAGCGGAGCGGAGGAGACCCAGTACTTC. Full variable domain (outside the CDR3, taken from reference TRBV5-5 and TRBJ2-5): DAGVTQSPTHLIKTRGQQVTLRCSPISGHKSVSWYQQVLGQGPQFIFQYYEKEERGRGNFPDRFSARQFPNYSSELNVNALLLGDSALYLCASSRTSGAEETQYFGPGTRLLVL.

This chain uses TRBV11-2 with TRBJ2-2; 11 bases agree with TRBD1. CDR3 length: 17 amino acids. The germline V gene has CDR1 SGHAT and CDR2 FQNNGV. After removal of 1 base from V and 2 bases from J, the junction contained 3 bases not matched to a gene. The CDR3, as DNA: TGTGCCAGCAGCTTAGGGACAGGGGGCTCAAACACCGGGGAGCTGTTTTTT. Its protein product is CASSLGTGGSNTGELFF.

This chain links TRBV4-2 with TRBJ1-2; 8 bases agree with TRBD1. V trimming: 5 bases; J trimming: 0 bases; junction bases outside the gene matches: 5. The CDR3 totals 15 residues. The germline V gene has CDR1 LGHNA and CDR2 YNFKEQ. For the CDR3, the DNA is TGTGCCAGCAGCACACCGGACAGGGCTAACTATGGCTACACCTTC. The encoded protein is CASSTPDRANYGYTF.

The chain couples TRBV5-1 to TRBJ2-7; possibly TRBD1 for D (6 bases). Germline V gene lookup returns CDR1 SGHRS and CDR2 YFSETQ. V was pared by 0 bases and J by 3 bases, with 10 bases between. The CDR3 has 14 residues. Here the CDR3 DNA reads TGCGCCAGCAGCTTGGACAGGGATCTCTACGAGCAGTACTTC. This translates into CASSLDRDLYEQYF.

The rearrangement joins TRBV6-5 to TRBJ2-5, with 7 nucleotides matching TRBD1. Germline V CDR1 and CDR2: MNHEY, SVGAGI. This CDR3 is 14 amino acids long. After removal of 2 bases from V and 3 bases from J, the junction contained 3 bases not matched to a gene. The CDR3 here is CASSYTGQKETQYF. CDR3 DNA: TGTGCCAGCAGTTACACGGGACAGAAAGAGACCCAGTACTTC.

The rearrangement links TRBV5-4 to TRBJ2-1; 8 nucleotides align to TRBD1. The CDR3 is 15 amino acids. The V gene end was trimmed by 4 bases and the J gene end by 3 bases; junction bases not matched to a gene: 6. Germline V gene lookup returns CDR1 SGHNT and CDR2 YYREEE (reference sequence). The CDR3, as DNA: TGTGCCAGCAGCGTCCGGGACAGGAGCTACAATGAGCAGTTCTTC. The encoded protein is CASSVRDRSYNEQFF.

This clone turned up a few times. The chain couples TRBV6-5 to TRBJ2-5, with D tentatively TRBD2 (5 bases). CDR3 length equals 15 residues. Germline V CDR1 and CDR2: MNHEY, SVGAGI. Trimming stripped 2 bases from V and 1 base from J, with 11 bases between. This chain's CDR3 is CASSYAGKVQETQYF. For the CDR3, the DNA is TGTGCCAGCAGTTACGCGGGCAAGGTCCAAGAGACCCAGTACTTC.

This chain uses TRBV18 with TRBJ2-5; unclear D gene. Germline V gene lookup returns CDR1 KGHSH and CDR2 LQKENI. V lost 0 bases and J 3 bases, leaving 8 bases between the germline ends. The CDR3 contains 14 residues. As DNA, the CDR3 is TGTGCCAGCTCACCACCGCCTTCAGAAGAGACCCAGTACTTC. Protein: CASSPPPSEETQYF. The variable domain in full, with the rest retrieved from reference TRBV18 and TRBJ2-5, is NAGVMQNPRHLVRRRGQEARLRCSPMKGHSHVYWYRQLPEEGLKFMVYLQKENIIDESGMPKERFSAEFPKEGPSILRIQQVVRGDSAAYFCASSPPPSEETQYFGPGTRLLVL.

With regard to this clone: Other nucleotide sequences in the sample specify the same CDR3. This rearrangement joins TRBV12-3 or TRBV12-4 to TRBJ1-2; D gene unclear. Trimming took off 3 bases at V and 4 bases at J, with 3 bases between the two ends. The CDR3 sequence is 11 residues long. CDR3 loop: CASSLSYGYTF. The CDR3 DNA reads TGTGCCAGCAGTTTGAGCTATGGCTACACCTTC.

V and J are TRBV7-2 and TRBJ2-1; a possible D gene is TRBD1 (6 bases). Trimming pared 4 bases from V and 7 bases from J, leaving 14 bases between. The CDR3 spans 14 residues. Germline V gene sequence: CDR1 SGHTA, CDR2 FQGNSA. The CDR3 sequence: CASSSSTQGNEQFF. CDR3 DNA: TGTGCCAGCAGCTCATCAACCCAGGGGAATGAGCAGTTCTTC.

This chain connects TRBV27 to TRBJ1-5; no clear D gene. CDR3 length: 13 amino acids. V lost 5 bases and J 2 bases, leaving 7 bases between the germline ends. Per the germline V gene, CDR1 is MNHEY and CDR2 is SMNVEV (reference sequence). The DNA of the CDR3 is TGTGCCAGCAGTACTTTGGGCAATCAGCCCCAGCATTTT. Translating gives CASSTLGNQPQHF.

This clone was detected only a few times. The chain joins TRBV7-2 to TRBJ2-2; 9 bases agree with TRBD1. This CDR3 contains 16 residues. Germline V gives CDR1 SGHTA, CDR2 FQGNSA. Trimming took 4 bases from V and 5 from J; bases not matched to a gene: 8. This CDR3 is CASSSRTGEVTGELFF. The CDR3 coding sequence is TGTGCCAGCAGCTCAAGGACAGGGGAAGTAACCGGGGAGCTGTTTTTT.